The present entry profiles one TCR beta chain with its context. Original handling: Quantification of nucleated cells was approximated via reference gene primer amplification. Assay used: immunoSEQ multiplex PCR; TCRdb lists only in-frame clones, some missing. V and J calls and clone size are copied from that table; D and trimming were computed from the DNA. The top ten hold about 1.3% of the sample, which has under 250,000 clones, 92% seen once. The record originates from a study of blood T cell repertoires in COVID-19. On the study more broadly: Acute-phase and convalescent COVID-19 samples originated in the United States, Italy and Spain. The cDNA or gDNA used as material had been derived from T cells, B-cell-depleted T cells, or PBMCs.

Trimming took 6 bases from V and 4 from J, leaving 12 bases between them. Germline-derived CDR1 and CDR2 are SQVTM and ANQGSEA. This CDR3 comprises 12 residues. The source of this sequence is a man aged 30 to 45 with acute or convalescent COVID-19. The chain employs TRBV29-1 and TRBJ1-1, with D possibly matching TRBD1 (5 bases). Sequenced material: peripheral blood. The CDR3 here is CSVIQRGTEAFF. The CDR3 DNA is TGCAGCGTCATTCAAAGGGGCACTGAAGCTTTCTTT.